This T cell receptor (beta chain) was captured by sequencing in a study of T-cell memory formation after mild COVID-19. This CDR3 spans 17 amino acids. J was trimmed by 2 bases and V by 2 bases; bases with no gene match: 10. From germline, CDR1 is SGHDT and CDR2 YYEEEE. TCRdb analysed the 5' RACE reads with MiXCR anew, one entry per CDR3 protein. The sample includes 450,000 to 650,000 distinct CDR3 sequences, approximately 20% of them seen just once. The chain uses TRBV5-6 and TRBJ2-1, with 7 bases lining up with TRBD1. Sample: PBMCs or a T cell subset sorted from them (not recorded which). This sequence originates from an adult woman who had mild COVID-19 (a few samples of this study predate the infection). Cell type and time point are not known. The CDR3 region is CASSLLVSQGAYNEQFF. The CDR3 region has the DNA TGTGCCAGCAGCTTATTGGTCTCCCAGGGGGCCTACAATGAGCAGTTCTTC.